This T cell receptor beta chain is drawn from a study of blood T cell repertoires in COVID-19. Individuals drawn from approximately 26 US areas were about 18 to 95 years old. Donors were grouped by their self-reported clinical history. Symptom resolution, clearance, or two negative PCRs marked the recovered donors of Cohort 3. Authors' processing steps: Counts of nucleated cells, estimated from reference gene primer amplification, were obtained. Assay used: immunoSEQ multiplex PCR; TCRdb lists only in-frame clones, some missing. The V and J calls and the clone size are those of that table, but D and trimming were determined from the DNA. The sample has some 170,000 clones; around 80% are singletons. Germline lookup yields CDR1 SNHLY and CDR2 FYNNEI. The V end was cut by 3 bases, the J end by 1 base, with 10 bases between. There are 15 residues in the CDR3.

This sequence joins TRBV2 and TRBJ2-1, with a weak D call TRBD1 (6 bases). This TCR derives from a man between 45 and 60 years old who had recovered from COVID-19. The source material was PBMCs or T cells enriched from blood (not recorded which). The CDR3 is CASSDPGASYNEQFF. As DNA, the CDR3 is TGTGCCAGCAGTGACCCAGGGGCATCCTACAATGAGCAGTTCTTC.